This record concerns one T cell receptor (beta chain) sequence. The CDR3 is 15 amino acids. With V trimmed by 1 base and J by 3 bases, 5 bases remained unmatched. Germline assignment: CDR1 SGHRS and CDR2 YFSETQ. As processed by the authors: Reference gene primers were amplified, and this amplification served to estimate nucleated cell counts. The table came from immunoSEQ multiplex PCR; TCRdb's copy has only in-frame clones and leaves some out. That table gives V, J and clone size, and the DNA gave D and trimming. The sample has 27,000 or so clones; 80% to 90% are singletons. This sample is drawn from a study of blood T cell repertoires in COVID-19. As for the study in general: Donors in the United States, Italy and Spain gave samples during acute or convalescent COVID-19. T cells, B-cell-depleted T cells, or PBMCs provided the cDNA or gDNA that served as material.

Input material: peripheral blood. The chain carries TRBV5-1 and TRBJ2-7; 9 positions match TRBD2. The TCR was taken from a human donor in a cohort sampled during active COVID-19. The CDR3 sequence is CASSLSPSGVYEQYF. For the CDR3, the DNA is TGCGCCAGCAGCTTGAGTCCTAGCGGGGTCTACGAGCAGTACTTC. Looking up the rest from reference TRBV5-1 and TRBJ2-7 gives the full variable domain: KAGVTQTPRYLIKTRGQQVTLSCSPISGHRSVSWYQQTPGQGLQFLFEYFSETQRNKGNFPGRFSGRQFSNSRSEMNVSTLELGDSALYLCASSLSPSGVYEQYFGPGTRLTVT.